Listed here are 2 T cell receptor beta chains from one sample, sequenced in a study of cytomegalovirus exposure and HLA in healthy donors (dated by TCRdb to 2017 to 2019). Libraries were built with the immunoSEQ multiplex PCR assay. The multiplex PCR relied on a mix of 60 forward primers for TCR Vbeta segments and 13 reverse primers for TCR Jbeta segments. TCRdb obtained this table from immuneACCESS and retained in-frame rearrangements with V and J assigned. These tables miss some clones; where compared with another copy, unresolved V genes account for less than half of the shortfall, and the remainder is unexplained. This sample is represented by 90,000 to 150,000 clones; around 73% of them were singletons. About 7.9% of the sample comes from the top ten. The sequencing input was PBMCs. The receptors were gathered from a middle-aged woman in good health and CMV-seropositive.

The chain links TRBV9 to TRBJ1-6; possible D gene TRBD1, 5 bases. The V and J ends lost 2 bases and 5 bases respectively, with 8 bases between them. The CDR3 length is 14 residues. CDR1 SGDLS and CDR2 YYNGEE come from the germline V gene. This CDR3 is CASSVGQNNSPLHF. Here the CDR3 DNA reads TGTGCCAGCAGCGTTGGACAAAATAATTCACCCCTCCACTTT. The full variable domain, in which reference TRBV9 and TRBJ1-6 provide the parts outside the CDR3, is DSGVTQTPKHLITATGQRVTLRCSPRSGDLSVYWYQQSLDQGLQFLIQYYNGEERAKGNILERFSAQQFPDLHSELNLSSLELGDSALYFCASSVGQNNSPLHFGNGTRLTVT.

This clone showed up just a few times. This sequence joins TRBV7-2 and TRBJ2-3; 10 bases are a match to TRBD2. The V gene's germline CDR1 is SGHTA and CDR2 FQGNSA. The J segment lost 2 bases and the V segment lost 5 bases, leaving 10 bases of the junction unmatched. CDR3 length: 17 residues. The CDR3 DNA reads as TGTGCCAGCAGCCGTAGCGGGGGGCCTTTATACACAGATACGCAGTATTTT. This encodes CASSRSGGPLYTDTQYF.